This TCR beta chain was sequenced in a study of a mutant IDH1 vaccine in newly diagnosed glioma. Study details: Vaccination followed radiotherapy alone by 4-6 weeks, or accompanied temozolomide cycles. Antecedent treatment encompassed radiotherapy, temozolomide, or their combination; the majority received both.

Assay used: immunoSEQ multiplex PCR; TCRdb lists only in-frame clones, some missing. The table records 43,000 or so clones, approximately 88% of them present only once. As concerns this clone: The antigen remains undetermined.

Time point indicated: week 23, last vaccination. A 20-mer mutant IDH1 peptide at 300 ug was injected subcutaneously with topical imiquimod. New WHO grade 3 or 4 astrocytomas that were IDH1-mutant and ATRX-lost occurred in the donors. The germline V gene encodes CDR1 LNHDA and CDR2 SQIVND (reference sequence). CDR3 length: 14 residues. Losses at the gene ends were 5 bases for V and 3 bases for J; bases not matched to a gene: 6. Study results and limitations: Changes in the top peripheral T cell clonotypes seemingly had no bearing on pseudoprogression.

The clonotype comes from a woman aged 18-30 years with glioma. Some clones in this sample may be carry-over from other donors' samples. The chain has TRBV19 and TRBJ2-7, with TRBD1 identical over 8 bases. The input for sequencing was PBMCs, taken from a glioma patient whose treatment included an IDH1 peptide vaccine. The CDR3 sequence: CASSPGTGGYEQYF. CDR3 nucleotide sequence: TGTGCCAGTAGTCCCGGCACAGGGGGCTACGAGCAGTACTTC.